This section outlines one T cell receptor (beta chain) sequence together with its context. This sample was included in a study of blood T cell repertoires in COVID-19. Seattle's cohort entered during active infection and was followed longitudinally. Profiled with immunoSEQ multiplex PCR; TCRdb holds only in-frame clones, not every one. The repertoire consists of some 130,000 clones, with more than 75% occurring once and the leading ten covering 4% to 5%. Per germline, CDR1 ENHRY and CDR2 SYGVKD. The V gene lost 6 bases and the J gene lost 8 bases, with 10 bases spanning the gap. The CDR3 consists of 11 residues.

The clonotype was recovered from a man in his sixties with COVID-19, enrolled during active disease. Specimen: peripheral blood. The J gene is TRBJ1-1, the V gene TRBV10-3; weak D call: TRBD1 (6 bases). The CDR3 DNA is TGTGCCATCAGCAAGGGGGTCGAAGCTTTCTTT. Residues: CAISKGVEAFF.